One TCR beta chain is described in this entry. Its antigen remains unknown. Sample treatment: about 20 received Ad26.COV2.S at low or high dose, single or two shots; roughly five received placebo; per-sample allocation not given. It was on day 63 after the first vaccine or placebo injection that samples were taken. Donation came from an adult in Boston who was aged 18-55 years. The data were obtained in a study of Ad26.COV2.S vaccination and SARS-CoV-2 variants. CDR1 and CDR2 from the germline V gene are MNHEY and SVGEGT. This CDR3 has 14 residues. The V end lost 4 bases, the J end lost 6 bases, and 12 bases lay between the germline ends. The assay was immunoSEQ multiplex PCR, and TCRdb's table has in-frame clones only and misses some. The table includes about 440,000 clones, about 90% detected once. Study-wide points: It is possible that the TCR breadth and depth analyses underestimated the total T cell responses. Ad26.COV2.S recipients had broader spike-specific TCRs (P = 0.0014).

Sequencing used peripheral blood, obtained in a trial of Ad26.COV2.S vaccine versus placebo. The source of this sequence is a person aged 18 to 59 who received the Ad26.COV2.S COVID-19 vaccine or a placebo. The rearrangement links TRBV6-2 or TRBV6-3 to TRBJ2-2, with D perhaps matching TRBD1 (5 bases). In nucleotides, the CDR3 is TGTGCCAGCAGTTCTGGGGCTTTAGCCGGGGAGCTGTTTTTT. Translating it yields CASSSGALAGELFF.